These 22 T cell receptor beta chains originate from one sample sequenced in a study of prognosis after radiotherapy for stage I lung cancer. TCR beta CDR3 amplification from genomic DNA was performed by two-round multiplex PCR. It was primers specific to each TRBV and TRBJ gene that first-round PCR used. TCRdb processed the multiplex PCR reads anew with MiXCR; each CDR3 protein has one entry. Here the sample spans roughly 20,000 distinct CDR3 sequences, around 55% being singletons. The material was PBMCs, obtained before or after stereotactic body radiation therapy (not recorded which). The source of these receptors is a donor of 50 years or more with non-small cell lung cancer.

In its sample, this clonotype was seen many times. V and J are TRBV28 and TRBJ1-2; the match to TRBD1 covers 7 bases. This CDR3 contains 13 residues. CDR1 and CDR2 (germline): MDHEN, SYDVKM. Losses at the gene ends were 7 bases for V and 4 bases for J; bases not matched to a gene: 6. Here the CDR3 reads CASTLTGSYGYTF. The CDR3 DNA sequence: TGTGCCAGCACCCTGACAGGGAGCTATGGCTACACCTTC.

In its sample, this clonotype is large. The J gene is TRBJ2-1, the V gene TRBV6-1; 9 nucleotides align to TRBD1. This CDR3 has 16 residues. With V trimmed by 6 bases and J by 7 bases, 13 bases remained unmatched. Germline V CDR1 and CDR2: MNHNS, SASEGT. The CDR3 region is CASSPIPGQGRNEQFF. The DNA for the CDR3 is TGTGCCAGCAGCCCCATCCCCGGACAGGGGCGGAATGAGCAGTTCTTC.

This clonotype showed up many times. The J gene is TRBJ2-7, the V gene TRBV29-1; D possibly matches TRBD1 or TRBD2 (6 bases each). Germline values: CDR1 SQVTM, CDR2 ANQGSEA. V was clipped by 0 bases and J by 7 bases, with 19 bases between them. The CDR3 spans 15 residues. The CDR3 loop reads CSVEEDRESRGEQYF. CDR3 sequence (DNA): TGCAGCGTTGAAGAGGATCGGGAGTCTAGGGGGGAGCAGTACTTC.

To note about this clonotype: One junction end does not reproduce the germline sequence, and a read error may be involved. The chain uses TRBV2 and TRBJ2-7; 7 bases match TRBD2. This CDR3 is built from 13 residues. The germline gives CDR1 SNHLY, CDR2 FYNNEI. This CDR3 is CAGSEAGVGEQYF. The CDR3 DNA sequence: TGTGCCGGCAGTGAGGCGGGGGTGGGGGAGCAGTACTTC.

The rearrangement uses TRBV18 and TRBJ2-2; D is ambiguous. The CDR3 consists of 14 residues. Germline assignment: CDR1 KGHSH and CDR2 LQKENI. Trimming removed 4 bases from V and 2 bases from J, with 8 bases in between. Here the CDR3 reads CASSQGPNTGELFF. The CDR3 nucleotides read TGTGCCAGCTCACAAGGACCCAACACCGGGGAGCTGTTTTTT.

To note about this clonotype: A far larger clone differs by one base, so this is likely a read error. CDR3: CASRSRALSNQPQHF. The CDR3 DNA is TGTGCCAGCCGCTCGAGGGCCCTTAGCAATCAGCCCCAGCATTTT. The V gene is TRBV6-8, the J gene TRBJ1-5; D remains unclear. This CDR3 contains 15 residues. V lost 8 bases, J lost 0 bases, and 14 bases lay in between. CDR1 MNHGY and CDR2 SAAAGT come from the germline V gene.

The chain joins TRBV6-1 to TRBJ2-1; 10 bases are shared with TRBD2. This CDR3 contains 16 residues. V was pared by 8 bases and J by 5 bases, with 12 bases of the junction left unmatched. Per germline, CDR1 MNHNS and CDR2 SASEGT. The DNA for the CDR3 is TGTGCCAGCCTCTGGGCTAGCGGGAGCTCACACAATGAGCAGTTCTTC. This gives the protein CASLWASGSSHNEQFF.

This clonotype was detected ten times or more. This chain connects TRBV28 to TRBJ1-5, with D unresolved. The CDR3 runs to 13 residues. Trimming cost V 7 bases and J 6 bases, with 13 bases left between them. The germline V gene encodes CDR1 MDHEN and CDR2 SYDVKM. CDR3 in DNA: TGTGCCAGCATGAACACCGGAGGTCAGCCCCAGCATTTT. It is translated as CASMNTGGQPQHF.

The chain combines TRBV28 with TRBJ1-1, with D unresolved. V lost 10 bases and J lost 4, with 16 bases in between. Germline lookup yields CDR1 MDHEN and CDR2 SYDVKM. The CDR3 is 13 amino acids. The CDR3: CAKSGGWSTEAFF. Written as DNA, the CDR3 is TGTGCCAAATCGGGAGGGTGGAGCACTGAAGCTTTCTTT.

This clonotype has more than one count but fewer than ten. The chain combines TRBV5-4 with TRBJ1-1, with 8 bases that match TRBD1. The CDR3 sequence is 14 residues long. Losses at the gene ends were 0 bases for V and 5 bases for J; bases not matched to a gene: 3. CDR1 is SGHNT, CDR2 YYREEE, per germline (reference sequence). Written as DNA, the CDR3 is TGTGCCAGCAGCTTGGACAGGGGGAGTACTGAAGCTTTCTTT. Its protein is CASSLDRGSTEAFF.

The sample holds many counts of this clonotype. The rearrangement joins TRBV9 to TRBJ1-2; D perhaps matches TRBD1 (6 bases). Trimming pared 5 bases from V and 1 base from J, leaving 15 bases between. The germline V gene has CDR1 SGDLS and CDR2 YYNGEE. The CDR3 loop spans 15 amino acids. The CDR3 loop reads CASSAPGTLNYGYTF. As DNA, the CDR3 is TGTGCCAGCAGTGCTCCCGGGACACTTAACTATGGCTACACCTTC.

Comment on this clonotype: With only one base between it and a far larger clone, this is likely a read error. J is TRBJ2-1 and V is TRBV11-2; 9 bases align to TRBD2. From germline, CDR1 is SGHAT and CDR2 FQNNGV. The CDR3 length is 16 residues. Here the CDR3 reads CASSLKRLAGFNDQFF. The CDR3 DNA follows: TGTGCCAGCAGCTTAAAGCGCCTAGCGGGGTTTAATGATCAGTTCTTC.

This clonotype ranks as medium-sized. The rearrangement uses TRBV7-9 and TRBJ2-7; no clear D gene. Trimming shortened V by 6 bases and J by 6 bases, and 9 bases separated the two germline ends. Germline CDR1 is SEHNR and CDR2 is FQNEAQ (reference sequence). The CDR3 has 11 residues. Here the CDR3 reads CASSVRTEQYF. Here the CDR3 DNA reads TGTGCCAGCAGTGTCAGGACCGAGCAGTACTTC. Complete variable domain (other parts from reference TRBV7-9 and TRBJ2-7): DTGVSQNPRHKITKRGQNVTFRCDPISEHNRLYWYRQTLGQGPEFLTYFQNEAQLEKSRLLSDRFSAERPKGSFSTLEIQRTEQGDSAMYLCASSVRTEQYFGPGTRLTVT.

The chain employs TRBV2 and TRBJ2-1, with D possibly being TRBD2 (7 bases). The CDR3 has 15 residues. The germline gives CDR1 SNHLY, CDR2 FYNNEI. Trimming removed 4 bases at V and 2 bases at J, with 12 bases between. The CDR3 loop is CASSVSGGAYNEQFF. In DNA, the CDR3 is TGTGCCAGCAGTGTTTCGGGGGGCGCCTACAATGAGCAGTTCTTC. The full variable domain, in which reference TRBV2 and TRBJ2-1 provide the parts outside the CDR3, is EPEVTQTPSHQVTQMGQEVILRCVPISNHLYFYWYRQILGQKVEFLVSFYNNEISEKSEIFDDQFSVERPDGSNFTLKIRSTKLEDSAMYFCASSVSGGAYNEQFFGPGTRLTVL.

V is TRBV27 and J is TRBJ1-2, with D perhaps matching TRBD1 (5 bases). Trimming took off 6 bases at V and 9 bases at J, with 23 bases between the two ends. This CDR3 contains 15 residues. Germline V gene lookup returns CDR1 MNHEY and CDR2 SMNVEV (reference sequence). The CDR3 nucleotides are TGTGCCAGCAGGGGGCATGCTGGGCCCTCTAGGTGCTACACCTTC. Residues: CASRGHAGPSRCYTF.

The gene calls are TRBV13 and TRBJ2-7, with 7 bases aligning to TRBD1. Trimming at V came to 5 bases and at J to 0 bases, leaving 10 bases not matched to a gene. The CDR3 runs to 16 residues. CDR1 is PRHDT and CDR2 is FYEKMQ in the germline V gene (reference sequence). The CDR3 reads CASSAPQGTYSYEQYF. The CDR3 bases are TGTGCCAGCAGCGCACCACAGGGGACCTACTCCTACGAGCAGTACTTC. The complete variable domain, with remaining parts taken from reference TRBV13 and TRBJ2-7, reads AAGVIQSPRHLIKEKRETATLKCYPIPRHDTVYWYQQGPGQDPQFLISFYEKMQSDKGSIPDRFSAQQFSDYHSELNMSSLELGDSALYFCASSAPQGTYSYEQYFGPGTRLTVT.

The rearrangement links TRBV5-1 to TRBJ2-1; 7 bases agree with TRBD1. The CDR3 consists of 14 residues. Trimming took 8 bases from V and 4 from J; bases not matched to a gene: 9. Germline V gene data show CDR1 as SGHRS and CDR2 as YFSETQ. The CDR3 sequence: CASQRDSQYNEQFF. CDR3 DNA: TGCGCCAGTCAACGGGACAGCCAGTACAATGAGCAGTTCTTC.

The DNA for the CDR3 is TGTGCCAGCAGACCTTCCCCGGACAGGGGGCTTTTAGATGGCTACACCTTC. Amino acids: CASRPSPDRGLLDGYTF. This chain joins TRBV12-3 or TRBV12-4 and TRBJ1-2, with 11 bases lining up with TRBD1. This CDR3 has 17 residues. V dropped 6 bases and J dropped 6; count of bases not matched to a gene: 15.

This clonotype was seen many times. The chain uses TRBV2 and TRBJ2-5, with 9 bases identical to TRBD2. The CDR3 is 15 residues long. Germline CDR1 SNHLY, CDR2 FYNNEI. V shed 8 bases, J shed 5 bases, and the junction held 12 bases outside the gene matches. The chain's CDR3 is CASDGGQREVETQYF. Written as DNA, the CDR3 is TGTGCCAGCGATGGGGGGCAGCGGGAGGTGGAGACCCAGTACTTC.

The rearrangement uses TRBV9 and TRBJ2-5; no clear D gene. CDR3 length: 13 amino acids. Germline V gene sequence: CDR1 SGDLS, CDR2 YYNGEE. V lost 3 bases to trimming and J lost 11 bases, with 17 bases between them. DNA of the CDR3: TGTGCCAGCAGCGATGGTAGCCAAGAGAAACAGTACTTC. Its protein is CASSDGSQEKQYF. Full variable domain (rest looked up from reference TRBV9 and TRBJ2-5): DSGVTQTPKHLITATGQRVTLRCSPRSGDLSVYWYQQSLDQGLQFLIQYYNGEERAKGNILERFSAQQFPDLHSELNLSSLELGDSALYFCASSDGSQEKQYFGPGTRLLVL.

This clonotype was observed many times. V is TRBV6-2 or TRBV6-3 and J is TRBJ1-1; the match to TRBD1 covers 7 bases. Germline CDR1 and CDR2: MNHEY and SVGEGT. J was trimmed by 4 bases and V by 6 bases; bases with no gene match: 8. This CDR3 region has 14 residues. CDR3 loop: CASSLRAGGTEAFF. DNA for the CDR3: TGTGCCAGCAGCCTCCGTGCAGGGGGCACTGAAGCTTTCTTT.

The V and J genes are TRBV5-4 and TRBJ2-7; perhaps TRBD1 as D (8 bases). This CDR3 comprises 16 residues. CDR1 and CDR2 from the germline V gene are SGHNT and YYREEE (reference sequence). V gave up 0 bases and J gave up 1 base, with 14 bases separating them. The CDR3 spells CASSLANRGGSYEQYF. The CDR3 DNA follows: TGTGCCAGCAGCTTGGCCAACAGGGGGGGTTCCTACGAGCAGTACTTC.